The 20 T cell receptor beta chains below were found in one sample sequenced in a study of PD-1 blockade in mismatch repair-deficient tumors. TCRdb's table, derived via immunoSEQ multiplex PCR, lists solely in-frame clones and lacks some. There are about 68,000 clones in the sample; around 73% occur only once, and 4.5% to 7% lies in the top ten. Source: peripheral blood, taken 2 weeks after starting pembrolizumab. All receptors derive from an adult with mismatch repair-deficient cancer.

This clone was seen a few times. The V gene is TRBV18, the J gene TRBJ1-1; TRBD1 matches at 7 bases. The CDR3 spans 14 residues. The J segment lost 1 base and the V segment lost 4 bases, leaving 3 bases of the junction unmatched. CDR1 is KGHSH and CDR2 is LQKENI in the germline V gene. Here the CDR3 reads CASSRGQKNTEAFF. DNA of the CDR3: TGTGCCAGCTCACGGGGACAGAAGAACACTGAAGCTTTCTTT.

This clone has a single count. The chain combines TRBV11-3 with TRBJ2-1, with TRBD2 matching 7 bases. CDR1 and CDR2 (germline): SGHNT, YENEEA. V shed 0 bases and J 7 bases; nucleotides not matched to a gene: 9. This CDR3 is 16 amino acids long. Here the CDR3 DNA reads TGTGCCAGCAGCTTAGATCGTCTAGCGGCATTAAATGAGCAGTTCTTC. Residues: CASSLDRLAALNEQFF. The full variable domain, rest sourced from reference TRBV11-3 and TRBJ2-1, is EAGVVQSPRYKIIEKKQPVAFWCNPISGHNTLYWYLQNLGQGPELLIRYENEEAVDDSQLPKDRFSAERLKGVDSTLKIQPAELGDSAVYLCASSLDRLAALNEQFFGPGTRLTVL.

This clone was detected only a few times. The chain recombines TRBV7-9 with TRBJ1-1; a possible D gene is TRBD1 (6 bases). CDR3 length: 14 residues. Germline V gene sequence: CDR1 SEHNR, CDR2 FQNEAQ (reference sequence). The V gene lost 1 base and the J gene lost 4 bases, with 10 bases spanning the gap. The CDR3 sequence is CASSLEAGVTEAFF. In DNA form, the CDR3 reads TGTGCCAGCAGCTTAGAGGCAGGGGTCACTGAAGCTTTCTTT.

This chain joins TRBV6-5 and TRBJ1-3; D is unclear. The CDR3 contains 13 residues. The germline gives CDR1 MNHEY, CDR2 SVGAGI. Trimming left V 5 bases short and J 0 bases short, with 5 bases between. The CDR3 sequence is CASSQLSGNTIYF. In DNA form, the CDR3 reads TGTGCCAGCAGTCAACTCTCTGGAAACACCATATATTTT.

The rearrangement uses TRBV9 and TRBJ2-3, with TRBD2 matching 9 bases. Germline trimming cut 4 bases from V and 9 bases from J; bases unmatched to any gene: 9. The CDR3 consists of 14 residues. In germline, CDR1 is SGDLS, CDR2 YYNGEE. CDR3 protein: CASSPLRGGDTQYF. CDR3 in DNA: TGTGCCAGCAGCCCACTGCGGGGGGGAGACACGCAGTATTTT.

J is TRBJ1-4 and V is TRBV4-2, with D perhaps matching TRBD1 (5 bases). The CDR3 extends over 16 amino acids. The V and J ends lost 4 bases and 8 bases respectively, with 20 bases between them. The germline CDR1 and CDR2 sequences are LGHNA and YNFKEQ. This CDR3 reads CASSLRDSTRGEKLFF. CDR3 nucleotide sequence: TGTGCCAGCAGCCTCCGGGACTCAACCCGAGGGGAAAAACTGTTTTTT.

The J gene is TRBJ2-1, the V gene TRBV28, with 8 bases identical to TRBD2. Per germline, CDR1 MDHEN and CDR2 SYDVKM. The CDR3 runs to 22 residues. The junction had 26 bases not matched to a gene; V was cut back by 3 bases and J by 4 bases. This CDR3 reads CASSFKASPVSSGRWSYNEQFF. The CDR3 nucleotides are TGTGCCAGCAGTTTTAAGGCCAGTCCGGTATCTAGCGGGCGATGGAGTTACAATGAGCAGTTCTTC.

The chain couples TRBV2 to TRBJ2-3; 14 bases agree with TRBD2. The CDR3 is 17 residues long. After removal of 6 bases from V and 4 bases from J, the junction contained 9 bases not matched to a gene. Germline V gene lookup returns CDR1 SNHLY and CDR2 FYNNEI. This CDR3 reads CASRLRLAGGPSDTQYF. DNA for the CDR3: TGTGCCAGCAGACTACGACTAGCGGGAGGGCCTTCAGATACGCAGTATTTT.

The chain combines TRBV6-6 with TRBJ1-5, with no clear D. Trimming shortened V by 4 bases and J by 0 bases, and 4 bases separated the two germline ends. The germline gives CDR1 MNHNY, CDR2 SVGAGI (reference sequence). The CDR3 totals 13 residues. This CDR3 reads CASSLNSNQPQHF. In nucleotides, the CDR3 is TGTGCCAGCAGTTTAAATAGCAATCAGCCCCAGCATTTT.

This clone has only a few counts. The chain recombines TRBV11-2 with TRBJ1-2; no clear D gene. The V end was cut by 0 bases, the J end by 8 bases, with 16 bases between. The CDR3 is made up of 15 amino acids. CDR1 and CDR2 (germline): SGHAT, FQNNGV. The CDR3 protein is CASSLEGSARGGYTF. CDR3 sequence (DNA): TGTGCCAGCAGCTTAGAAGGCTCGGCCCGCGGGGGCTACACCTTC.

This chain connects TRBV28 to TRBJ1-2; D may be TRBD1 (6 bases). V was shortened by 5 bases and J by 8 bases, with 12 bases between the two germline ends. The germline CDR1 and CDR2 sequences are MDHEN and SYDVKM. The CDR3 is 12 amino acids. The CDR3, as DNA: TGTGCCAGCAGTCGGACAGCAGGAGGCTACACCTTC. It specifies CASSRTAGGYTF.

J is TRBJ1-1 and V is TRBV7-3; 7 bases are shared with TRBD1. Germline CDR1 SGHTA, CDR2 FQGTGA. Trimming cost V 0 bases and J 6 bases; bases outside gene matches: 7. This CDR3 spans 15 amino acids. CDR3 residues: CASSLTSQGPAEAFF. The CDR3 DNA follows: TGTGCCAGCAGCTTAACCTCACAGGGGCCCGCTGAAGCTTTCTTT. Variable domain in full (rest from reference TRBV7-3 and TRBJ1-1): GAGVSQTPSNKVTEKGKYVELRCDPISGHTALYWYRQSLGQGPEFLIYFQGTGAADDSGLPNDRFFAVRPEGSVSTLKIQRTERGDSAVYLCASSLTSQGPAEAFFGQGTRLTVV.

The chain links TRBV18 to TRBJ2-1; TRBD2 agrees at 7 bases. The germline gives CDR1 KGHSH, CDR2 LQKENI. This CDR3 has 14 residues. The J segment lost 5 bases and the V segment lost 4 bases, leaving 5 bases of the junction unmatched. CDR3 nucleotides: TGTGCCAGCTCACGTGCGGGAGTCAACAATGAGCAGTTCTTC. Amino acids: CASSRAGVNNEQFF.

This chain connects TRBV6-5 to TRBJ1-2; 9 nucleotides agree with TRBD1. From germline, CDR1 is MNHEY and CDR2 SVGAGI. The ends lost 5 bases at V and 6 bases at J; junction bases unmatched: 7. This CDR3 is built from 14 residues. CDR3 sequence reads: CASSPGQGFNGYTF. CDR3 in DNA: TGTGCCAGCAGTCCGGGACAGGGATTTAATGGCTACACCTTC.

The chain joins TRBV4-1 to TRBJ2-7, with D uncertain. The V and J ends lost 1 base and 0 bases respectively, with 13 bases between them. Per germline, CDR1 MGHRA and CDR2 YSYEKL. The CDR3 spans 16 residues. CDR3 DNA: TGCGCCAGCAGCCAAGTGGTCAAAGATTTCTCCTACGAGCAGTACTTC. It is translated as CASSQVVKDFSYEQYF.

CDR3 nucleotide sequence: TGCAGCGTTGTTTTTAGCGGACTTAGGAACACTGAAGCTTTCTTT. The encoded protein is CSVVFSGLRNTEAFF. This chain connects TRBV29-1 to TRBJ1-1; no reliable D call. Per the germline V gene, CDR1 is SQVTM and CDR2 is ANQGSEA. V gave up 4 bases and J gave up 1 base, with 16 bases separating them. This CDR3 contains 15 residues. Based on the CDR3 plus reference TRBV29-1 and TRBJ1-1, the full variable domain is SAVISQKPSRDICQRGTSLTIQCQVDSQVTMMFWYRQQPGQSLTLIATANQGSEATYESGFVIDKFPISRPNLTFSTLTVSNMSPEDSSIYLCSVVFSGLRNTEAFFGQGTRLTVV.

The V call is TRBV5-4, the J call TRBJ2-2, with D perhaps assigned TRBD1 or TRBD2 (5 bases each). V was cut by 0 bases and J by 6 bases, with 6 bases left in between. This CDR3 has 13 amino acids. Germline assignment: CDR1 SGHNT and CDR2 YYREEE (reference sequence). CDR3 sequence: CASSLVGAGELFF. CDR3 coding DNA: TGTGCCAGCAGCTTGGTGGGGGCCGGGGAGCTGTTTTTT.

The V call is TRBV7-2, the J call TRBJ2-2; D remains unclear. The length of the CDR3 is 17 residues. Germline CDR1 SGHTA, CDR2 FQGNSA. V was cut by 0 bases and J by 2 bases, with 13 bases left in between. The chain's CDR3 is CASSLAKVLRNTGELFF. The CDR3, as DNA: TGTGCCAGCAGCTTAGCGAAGGTTCTGAGAAACACCGGGGAGCTGTTTTTT.

The genes are TRBV7-6 and TRBJ2-7; perhaps TRBD2 as D (8 bases). Germline V gene data show CDR1 as SGHVS and CDR2 as FNYEAQ. The CDR3 runs to 16 residues. The V end lost 1 base, the J end lost 3 bases, and 16 bases lay between the germline ends. CDR3 amino acids: CASSLVPGGGLYEQYF. The CDR3 nucleotides are TGTGCCAGCAGCTTAGTCCCGGGAGGGGGCCTCTACGAGCAGTACTTC.

This chain links TRBV10-3 with TRBJ2-1; D could derive from TRBD1 or TRBD2 (6 bases each). Looked up from germline, CDR1 is ENHRY and CDR2 is SYGVKD. The CDR3 has 20 residues. Trimming left V 0 bases short and J 2 bases short, with 23 bases between. As DNA, the CDR3 is TGTGCCATCAGTGAGTCTTGGGACTCCCTTGGGGACAACGCCTACAATGAGCAGTTCTTC. Residues: CAISESWDSLGDNAYNEQFF.